This T cell receptor beta chain was sequenced during a study of blood T cell repertoires in COVID-19. On the study more broadly: The United States, Italy and Spain supplied acute and convalescent COVID-19 samples.

In the original processing: Amplification of reference gene primers provided the estimated nucleated cell counts. The method was immunoSEQ multiplex PCR; TCRdb's version includes in-frame clones alone and lacks a portion of them. The V and J calls and clone size were taken over from that table, and D and trimming were inferred from the DNA. The table lists 490,000 or so clones, approximately 90% of them singletons. The study assigned cohorts using participant-reported clinical history. Resolution of symptoms, clearance, or two negative PCRs was present in recovered Cohort 3 donors. This CDR3 is 16 amino acids long. V gave up 0 bases and J gave up 2 bases, with 14 bases separating them. Per the germline V gene, CDR1 is SGHNT and CDR2 is YYREEE (reference sequence).

V is TRBV5-4 and J is TRBJ1-1, with D possibly TRBD1 on 5 matching bases. The sequenced sample consisted of PBMCs or T cells enriched from blood (not recorded which). The source is a woman aged 60-75 years who had recovered from COVID-19. The CDR3 sequence is CASSLEGAQSNTEAFF. The CDR3 bases are TGTGCCAGCAGCTTGGAAGGGGCGCAATCTAACACTGAAGCTTTCTTT.